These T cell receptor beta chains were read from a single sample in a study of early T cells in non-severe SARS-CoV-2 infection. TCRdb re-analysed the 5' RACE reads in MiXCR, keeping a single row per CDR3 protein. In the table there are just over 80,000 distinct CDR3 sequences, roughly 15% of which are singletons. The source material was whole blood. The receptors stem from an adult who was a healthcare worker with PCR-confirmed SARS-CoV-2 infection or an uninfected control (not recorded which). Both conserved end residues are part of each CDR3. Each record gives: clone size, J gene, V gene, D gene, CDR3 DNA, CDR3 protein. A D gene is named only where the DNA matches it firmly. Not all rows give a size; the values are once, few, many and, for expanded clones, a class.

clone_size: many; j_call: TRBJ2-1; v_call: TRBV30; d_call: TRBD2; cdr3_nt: TGTGCCTGGCAACTAGCGGGGGATGTCAATGAGCAGTTCTTC; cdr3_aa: CAWQLAGDVNEQFF
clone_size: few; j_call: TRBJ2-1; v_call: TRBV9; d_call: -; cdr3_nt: TGTGCCAGCAGCCCGTGGCGGGGAGGTTACAATGAGCAGTTCTTC; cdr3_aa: CASSPWRGGYNEQFF
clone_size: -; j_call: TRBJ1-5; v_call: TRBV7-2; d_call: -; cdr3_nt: TGTGCCAGCAGCTTAATAGGGGGAAGGAGCAATCAGCCCCAGCATTTT; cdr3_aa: CASSLIGGRSNQPQHF
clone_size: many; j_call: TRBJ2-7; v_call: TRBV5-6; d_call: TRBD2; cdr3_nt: TGTGCCAGCAGCTTCGGACTAGCGGGGGCCCCGACCTACGAGCAGTACTTC; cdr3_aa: CASSFGLAGAPTYEQYF
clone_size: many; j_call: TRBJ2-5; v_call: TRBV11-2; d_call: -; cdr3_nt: TGTGCCAGCAGCTTAGGGGGCCTCCGGGGGACCCAGTACTTC; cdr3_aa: CASSLGGLRGTQYF
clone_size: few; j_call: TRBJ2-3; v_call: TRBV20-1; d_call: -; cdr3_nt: TGCAGTGCTAGAGTCCTAAGAGCGGCTAGCACAGATACGCAGTATTTT; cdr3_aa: CSARVLRAASTDTQYF
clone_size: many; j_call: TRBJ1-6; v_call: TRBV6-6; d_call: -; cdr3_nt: TGTGCCAGCACCATACAGGGTAATAATTCACCCCTCCACTTT; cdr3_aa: CASTIQGNNSPLHF
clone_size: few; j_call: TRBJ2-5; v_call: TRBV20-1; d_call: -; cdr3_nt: TGCAGTGCTAGCCCCCCAGGTGGGGCGTGGGGGGAGACCCAGTACTTC; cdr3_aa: CSASPPGGAWGETQYF
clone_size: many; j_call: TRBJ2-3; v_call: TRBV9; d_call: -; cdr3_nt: TGTGCCAGCAGCGCCCGGGGGAACCAACCTTCTGTTGGGGCAGATACGCAGTATTTT; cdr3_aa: CASSARGNQPSVGADTQYF
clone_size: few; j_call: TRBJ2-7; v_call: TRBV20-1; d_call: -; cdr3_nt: TGCAGTGCTACGGGGGCCAGCTCCTACGAGCAGTACTTC; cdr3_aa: CSATGASSYEQYF
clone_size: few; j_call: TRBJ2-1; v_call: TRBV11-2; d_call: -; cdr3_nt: TGTGCCAGCAGCTTGGCCCTAGCGCCCCCCCTCAATGAGCAGTTCTTC; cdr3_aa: CASSLALAPPLNEQFF
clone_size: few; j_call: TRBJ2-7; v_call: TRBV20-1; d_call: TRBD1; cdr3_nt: TGCAGTGCGCCAGGACAGGGCGAGCAGTACTTC; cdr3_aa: CSAPGQGEQYF
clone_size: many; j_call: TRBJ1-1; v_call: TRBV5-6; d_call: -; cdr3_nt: TGTGCCAGCAGTTCGGACAGCCTGAACACTGAAGCTTTCTTT; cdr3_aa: CASSSDSLNTEAFF
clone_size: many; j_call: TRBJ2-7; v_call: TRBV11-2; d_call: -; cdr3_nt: TGTGCCAGCAGCTTAACAGCGAGTAGTGGGCAGTACTTC; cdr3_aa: CASSLTASSGQYF
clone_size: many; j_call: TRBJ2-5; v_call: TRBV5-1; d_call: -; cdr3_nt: TGCGCCAGCAGCCGCGGGGTTGCGGAGACCCAGTACTTC; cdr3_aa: CASSRGVAETQYF
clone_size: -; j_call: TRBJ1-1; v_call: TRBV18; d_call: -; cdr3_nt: TGTGCCAGCTCACTCACCCCACAGGGTAGCACTGAAGCTTTCTTT; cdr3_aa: CASSLTPQGSTEAFF
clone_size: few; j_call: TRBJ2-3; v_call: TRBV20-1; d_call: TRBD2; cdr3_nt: TGCAGTGCCCCCGGGACTAGCCCTGATACGCAGTATTTT; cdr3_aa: CSAPGTSPDTQYF
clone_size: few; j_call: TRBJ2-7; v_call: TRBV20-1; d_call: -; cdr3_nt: TGCAGTGCTAGAGAAACTAGTGGCTCCTACGAGCAGTACTTC; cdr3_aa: CSARETSGSYEQYF
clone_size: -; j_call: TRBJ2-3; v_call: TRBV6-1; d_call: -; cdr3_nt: TGTGCCAGCAGTGAATTCCGTAGCACAGATACGCAGTATTTT; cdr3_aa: CASSEFRSTDTQYF
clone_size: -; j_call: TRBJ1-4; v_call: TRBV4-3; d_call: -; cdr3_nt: TGCGCCAGCAGCGAGACGACAGGATATAATGAAAAACTGTTTTTT; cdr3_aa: CASSETTGYNEKLFF
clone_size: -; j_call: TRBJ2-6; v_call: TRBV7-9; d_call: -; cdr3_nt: TGTGCCAGCAGCTTAGGCAGGGTAGCCAACGTCCTGACTTTC; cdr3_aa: CASSLGRVANVLTF
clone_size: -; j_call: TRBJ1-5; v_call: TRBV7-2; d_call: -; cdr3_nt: TGTGCCAGCAGCTCCCGGGACGGTTACAATCAGCCCCAGCATTTT; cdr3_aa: CASSSRDGYNQPQHF
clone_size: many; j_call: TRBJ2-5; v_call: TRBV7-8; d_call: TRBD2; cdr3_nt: TGTGCCAGCAGCTCCCGACTAGCCCAACGGGAGTACTTC; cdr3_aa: CASSSRLAQREYF
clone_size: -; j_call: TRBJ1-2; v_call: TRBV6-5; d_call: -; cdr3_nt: TGTGCCAGCAGTTACTCCGGATTCCTGGATGGCTACACCTTC; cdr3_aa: CASSYSGFLDGYTF
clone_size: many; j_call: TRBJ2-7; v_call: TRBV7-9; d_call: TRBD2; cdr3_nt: TGTGCCAGCAGCCCCTCTTCCGGGACTAGCTCCTACGAGCAGTACTTC; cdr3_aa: CASSPSSGTSSYEQYF
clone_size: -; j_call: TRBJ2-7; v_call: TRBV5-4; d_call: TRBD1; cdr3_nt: TGTGTCAGCAGGAACAGGGGCGGCAAGTCCTACGAGCAGTACTTC; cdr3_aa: CVSRNRGGKSYEQYF
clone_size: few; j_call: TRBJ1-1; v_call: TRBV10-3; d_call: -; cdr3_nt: TGTGCCATCAGTGCAGGTCCTGACTACGCTTTCTTT; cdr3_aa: CAISAGPDYAFF
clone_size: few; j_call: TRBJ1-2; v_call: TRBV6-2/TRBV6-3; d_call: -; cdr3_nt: TGTGCCAGCAGTGGAGAATCGCGCTCGACCTTC; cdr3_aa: CASSGESRSTF
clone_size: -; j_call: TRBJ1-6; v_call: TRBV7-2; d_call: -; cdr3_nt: TGTGCCAGCAGCGCGGGGTCGACGAACATCTTACGGAATTCACCCCTCCACTTT; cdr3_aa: CASSAGSTNILRNSPLHF
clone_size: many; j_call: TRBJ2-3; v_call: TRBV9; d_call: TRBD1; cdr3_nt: TGTGCCAGCAGCGTAGGGTCGATGATGGGACAGGGTGATACGCAGTATTTT; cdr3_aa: CASSVGSMMGQGDTQYF
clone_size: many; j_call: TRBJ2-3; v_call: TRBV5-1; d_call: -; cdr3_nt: TGCGCCAGCAGCTTTTCAGAGAGCACAGATACGCAGTATTTT; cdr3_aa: CASSFSESTDTQYF
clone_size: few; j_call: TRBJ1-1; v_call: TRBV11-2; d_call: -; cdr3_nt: TGTGCCAGCAGCTTACTCGCAGATCGGAACACTGAAGCTTTCTTT; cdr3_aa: CASSLLADRNTEAFF
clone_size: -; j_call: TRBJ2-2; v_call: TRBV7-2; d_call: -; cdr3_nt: TGTGCCAGCAGCTTAACTAGTCGGACCGGGGAGCTGTTTTTT; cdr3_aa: CASSLTSRTGELFF
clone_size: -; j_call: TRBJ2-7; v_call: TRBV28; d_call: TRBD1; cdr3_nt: TGTGCCAGCAGACAGGGGAAATACGAGCAGTACTTC; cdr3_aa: CASRQGKYEQYF
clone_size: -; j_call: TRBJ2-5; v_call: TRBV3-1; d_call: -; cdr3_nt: TGTGCCAGCAGCCATTTACTAGCCAGTACCCTGCAAGAGACCCAGTACTTC; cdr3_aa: CASSHLLASTLQETQYF
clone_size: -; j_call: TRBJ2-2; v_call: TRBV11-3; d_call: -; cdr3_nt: TGTGCCAGCAGCATAGGCCCCACCACCGGGGAGCTGTTTTTT; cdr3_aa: CASSIGPTTGELFF
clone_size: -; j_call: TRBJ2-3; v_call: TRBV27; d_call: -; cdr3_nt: TGTGCCAGCAGTTTATGGGCTAGCACAGATACGCAGTATTTT; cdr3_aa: CASSLWASTDTQYF
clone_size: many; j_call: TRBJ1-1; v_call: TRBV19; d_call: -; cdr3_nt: TGTGCCAGTAGTGGGCTTATAGGACAGACGAACACTGAAGCTTTCTTT; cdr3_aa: CASSGLIGQTNTEAFF
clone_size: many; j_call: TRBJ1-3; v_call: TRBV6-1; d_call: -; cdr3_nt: TGTGCCAGCAGTGAAGAGGTTAACCCCGCCCCTGGAAACACCATATATTTT; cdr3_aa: CASSEEVNPAPGNTIYF
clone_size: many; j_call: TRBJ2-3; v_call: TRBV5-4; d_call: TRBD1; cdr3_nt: TGTGCCAGTGGGACAGGCTCCACCAGCACAGATACGCAGTATTTT; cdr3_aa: CASGTGSTSTDTQYF
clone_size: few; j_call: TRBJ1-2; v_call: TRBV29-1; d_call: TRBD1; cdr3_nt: TGCAGCGTTGCCAAGACAGGGGCTAACTATGGCTACACCTTC; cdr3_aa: CSVAKTGANYGYTF
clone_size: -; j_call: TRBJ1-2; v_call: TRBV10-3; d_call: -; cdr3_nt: TGTGCCCCTCGAGGACGGGGCGGTGATGGCTACACCTTC; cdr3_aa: CAPRGRGGDGYTF
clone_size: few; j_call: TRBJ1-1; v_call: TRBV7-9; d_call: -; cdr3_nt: TGTGCCAGCAGCTTAGGGGCGGTCAGGAACACTGAAGCTTTCTTT; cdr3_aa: CASSLGAVRNTEAFF
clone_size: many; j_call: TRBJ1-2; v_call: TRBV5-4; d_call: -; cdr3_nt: TGTGCCAGCAGCTTGGGGGCTAACTATGGCTACACCTTC; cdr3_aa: CASSLGANYGYTF
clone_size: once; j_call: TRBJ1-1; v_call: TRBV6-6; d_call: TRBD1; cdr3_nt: TGTGCCAGCAGGAAGACCCCGACAGGGATTGGCACTGAAGCTTTCTTT; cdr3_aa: CASRKTPTGIGTEAFF
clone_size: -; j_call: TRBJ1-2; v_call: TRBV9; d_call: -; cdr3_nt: TGTGCCAGCAGCGTAGGCACTTACTATGGCTACACCTTC; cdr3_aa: CASSVGTYYGYTF
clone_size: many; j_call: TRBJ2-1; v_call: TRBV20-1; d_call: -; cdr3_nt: TGCAGTGCTAGTTTCCATGAGCAGTTCTTC; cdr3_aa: CSASFHEQFF